This note documents a single TCR beta chain sequence. This sample was included in a study of control samples from healthy donors and cancer patients. The repertoire was sequenced with immunoSEQ multiplex PCR; TCRdb's copy has only in-frame clones and lacks some. The sample carries approximately 90,000 clones, 88% recorded once. In germline, CDR1 is SEHNR, CDR2 FQNEAQ (reference sequence). V was pared by 3 bases and J by 6 bases, with 11 bases between. There are 13 residues in the CDR3. V is TRBV7-9 and J is TRBJ1-1, with TRBD1 as a possible D gene (5 bases). This clonotype was sampled from a woman in her 70s in good health. The sample consisted of blood. The CDR3 nucleotides read TGTGCCAGCAGCTTTCGCAGGGAGGCTGAAGCTTTCTTT. Residues: CASSFRREAEAFF.